The 7 T cell receptor beta chains listed next were all sequenced from one sample in a study of HIV-infected patients and healthy controls. Whole blood was used without fractionation, so all unsorted peripheral T cells were included. Approximately 510 ng RNA was reverse transcribed with alpha and beta constant-region primers. Alpha and beta chain libraries were made separately by chain-specific third strand synthesis with multiplexing indices. TCRdb processed the 5' RACE reads anew with MiXCR; each CDR3 protein has one entry. The sample contains some 440 distinct CDR3 sequences, around 71% of which appear only once. This material consisted of blood, taken before antiretroviral therapy. The receptors come from an adult with HIV infection.

Points on this clonotype: As an off-target read in a library built for alpha chains, this beta chain has a frequency of little significance. The chain has TRBV5-1 and TRBJ2-3; D not resolved. V was clipped by 0 bases and J by 5 bases, with 4 bases between them. The CDR3 contains 12 residues. CDR1 is SGHRS and CDR2 is YFSETQ in the germline V gene. The chain's CDR3 is CASSLEVDTQYF. CDR3 DNA: TGCGCCAGCAGCTTGGAGGTAGATACGCAGTATTTT.

Worth noting for this clonotype: This beta chain turned up in a library designed for alpha chains; as an off-target read, its abundance says little. The chain uses TRBV11-1 and TRBJ2-1; D call uncertain. The V gene lost 5 bases and the J gene lost 15 bases, with 14 bases spanning the gap. Germline CDR1 SGHAT, CDR2 FQDESV (reference sequence). This CDR3 spans 11 amino acids. DNA for the CDR3: TGTGCCAGCAGCCCCGGAACCGGGCTGTTCTTC. Translated, it gives CASSPGTGLFF.

This clonotype came up a few times. This beta chain represents an off-target read in a library built for alpha chains; its size is of limited meaning. The chain is built from TRBV20-1 and TRBJ2-3; possible D gene TRBD2, 6 bases. Trimming cost V 0 bases and J 3 bases, with 13 bases left between them. CDR3 length equals 15 residues. Germline V gene data show CDR1 as DFQATT and CDR2 as SNEGSKA (reference sequence). The CDR3 nucleotides are TGCAGTGCTAGAGATATACGGGAGCTTACAGATACGCAGTATTTT. Residues: CSARDIRELTDTQYF.

Worth noting for this clonotype: A library made for alpha chains picked up this beta chain off target, so its size means little. The V and J genes are TRBV11-2 and TRBJ1-5, with 7 nucleotides matching TRBD1. Germline lookup yields CDR1 SGHAT and CDR2 FQNNGV. With 3 bases clipped from V and 3 bases from J, the junction kept 8 bases outside the gene matches. CDR3 size: 16 residues. CDR3 coding DNA: TGTGCCAGCAGCTTGGCCAGGGGGGCATCCAATCAGCCCCAGCATTTT. This gives the protein CASSLARGASNQPQHF.

With regard to this clonotype: This beta chain is an off-target read within a library intended for alpha chains, so its frequency means little. V gene TRBV6-5 combines with J gene TRBJ2-5, with 7 bases lining up with TRBD1. This CDR3 region has 12 residues. Germline-derived CDR1 and CDR2 are MNHEY and SVGAGI. Unmatched junction bases numbered 0, after V lost 6 bases and J lost 2 bases. The CDR3 DNA reads TGTGCCAGCAGACAGGGGCAAGAGACCCAGTACTTC. Its translation is CASRQGQETQYF.

For this clonotype: This beta chain appears as a stray read in a library generated for alpha chains; its size is not informative. The chain recombines TRBV6-2 or TRBV6-3 with TRBJ1-5; D not certain. Trimming stripped 0 bases from V and 6 bases from J, with 9 bases between. This CDR3 is 14 amino acids long. Germline V gene lookup returns CDR1 MNHEY and CDR2 SVGEGT. In DNA, the CDR3 is TGTGCCAGCAGTTACTCGCTTCCCAGTCAGCCCCAGCATTTT. Translated, it gives CASSYSLPSQPQHF.

Concerning this clonotype itself: A library prepared for alpha chains yielded this beta chain as an off-target read; its size is of little meaning. The V and J genes are TRBV28 and TRBJ2-5; no reliable D call. Germline V gene data show CDR1 as MDHEN and CDR2 as SYDVKM. The V end lost 2 bases, the J end lost 5 bases, and 12 bases lay between the germline ends. There are 14 residues in the CDR3. CDR3 amino acids: CASSLASDGETQYF. The CDR3 DNA is TGTGCCAGCAGTTTAGCTTCCGACGGCGAGACCCAGTACTTC.